This T cell receptor (beta chain) was recorded in a study of blood T cell repertoires in COVID-19. Study overall: Both acute and convalescent COVID-19 samples were obtained from the United States, Italy and Spain. Nucleic acid was either cDNA or gDNA, and it came from T cells, B-cell-depleted T cells, or PBMCs.

Data came from immunoSEQ multiplex PCR; TCRdb stores just in-frame clones and leaves some out. The sample carries fewer than 90,000 clones, more than 80% recorded once. Germline CDR1 SGHDT, CDR2 YYEEEE. Trimming took 4 bases from V and 7 from J; bases not matched to a gene: 6. The CDR3 covers 15 residues. J is TRBJ1-6 and V is TRBV5-6; the match to TRBD1 covers 9 bases. The sequence derives from a human donor in a cohort sampled during active COVID-19. Sequenced sample: peripheral blood. In DNA, the CDR3 is TGTGCCAGCAGCGGGGGACAGGGAGTAAATTCACCCCTCCACTTT. It specifies CASSGGQGVNSPLHF.